This T cell receptor (beta chain) originates from a study of cytotoxic CD8 clonotypes in ibrutinib-treated CLL. The assay was immunoSEQ multiplex PCR, and TCRdb's table has in-frame clones only and misses some. The table shows about 50,000 clones, with less than 75% occurring only once. This CDR3 has 14 amino acids. Trimming removed 5 bases at V and 2 bases at J, with 11 bases between. From germline, CDR1 is MNHEY and CDR2 SVGAGI. The sample was PBMCs, taken after 12 months of ibrutinib treatment. This chain links TRBV6-5 with TRBJ2-3; D not resolved. This sequence originates from a human donor with chronic lymphocytic leukemia. CDR3 protein: CASSGRWPTDTQYF. CDR3 DNA sequence: TGTGCCAGCAGTGGCCGGTGGCCCACAGATACGCAGTATTTT.